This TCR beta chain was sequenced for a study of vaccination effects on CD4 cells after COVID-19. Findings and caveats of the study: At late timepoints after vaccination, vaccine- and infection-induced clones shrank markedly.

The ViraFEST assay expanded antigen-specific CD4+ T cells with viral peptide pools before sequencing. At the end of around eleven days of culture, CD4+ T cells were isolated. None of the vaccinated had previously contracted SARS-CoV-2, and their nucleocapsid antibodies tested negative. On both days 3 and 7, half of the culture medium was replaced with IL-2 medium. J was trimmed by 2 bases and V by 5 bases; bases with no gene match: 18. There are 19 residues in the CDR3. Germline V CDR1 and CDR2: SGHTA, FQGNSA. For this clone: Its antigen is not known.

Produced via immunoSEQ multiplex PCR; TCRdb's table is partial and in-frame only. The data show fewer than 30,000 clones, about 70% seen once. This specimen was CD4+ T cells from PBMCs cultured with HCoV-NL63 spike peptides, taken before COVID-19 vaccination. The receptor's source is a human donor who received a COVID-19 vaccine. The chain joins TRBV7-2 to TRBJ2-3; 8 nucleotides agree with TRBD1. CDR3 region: CASSPRPGQGITFTDTQYF. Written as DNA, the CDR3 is TGTGCCAGCAGCCCCCGCCCCGGACAGGGAATTACCTTCACAGATACGCAGTATTTT. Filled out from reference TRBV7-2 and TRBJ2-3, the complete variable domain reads GAGVSQSPSNKVTEKGKDVELRCDPISGHTALYWYRQSLGQGLEFLIYFQGNSAPDKSGLPSDRFSAERTGGSVSTLTIQRTQQEDSAVYLCASSPRPGQGITFTDTQYFGPGTRLTVL.